This passage covers 17 T cell receptor beta chains from one sample sequenced in a study of cytomegalovirus exposure and HLA in healthy donors. The PCR employed 60 Vbeta primers together with 13 Jbeta primers. TCRdb's copy holds only in-frame clones and misses some; the assay was immunoSEQ multiplex PCR. The sample includes about 130,000 clones, 83% of them seen just once. Sequencing used PBMCs. All receptors derive from a woman between 40 and 55 years old in good health and CMV-seropositive.

On this clone itself: One junction end disagrees with the germline gene, perhaps due to a read error. The chain has TRBV7-9 and TRBJ2-1; D remains ambiguous. The CDR3 totals 11 residues. The germline V gene has CDR1 SEHNR and CDR2 FQNEAQ (reference sequence). CDR3: CSSSPVDEQFF. CDR3 DNA sequence: TGTTCCAGCAGCCCAGTGGATGAGCAGTTCTTC.

This CDR3 is CASREITDTQYF. CDR3 DNA sequence: TGTGCCAGCAGGGAGATCACAGATACGCAGTATTTT. The chain carries TRBV27 and TRBJ2-3; D remains unclear. The CDR3 is 12 amino acids. Germline V gene sequence: CDR1 MNHEY, CDR2 SMNVEV (reference sequence). The V end lost 6 bases, the J end lost 2 bases, and 6 bases lay between the germline ends.

The rearrangement joins TRBV4-3 to TRBJ2-5; no firm D call. The CDR3 totals 15 residues. V lost 1 base and J 2 bases, leaving 11 bases between the germline ends. CDR1 is LGHNA, CDR2 YSLEER, per germline. The CDR3 here is CASSQGIGEQETQYF. For the CDR3, the DNA is TGCGCCAGCAGCCAAGGTATTGGAGAGCAAGAGACCCAGTACTTC.

The chain has TRBV18 and TRBJ2-1; D gene ambiguous. The V gene's germline CDR1 is KGHSH and CDR2 LQKENI. V was shortened by 1 base and J by 0 bases, with 10 bases between the two germline ends. The CDR3 is 16 amino acids. The CDR3 loop is CASSPLSMSSYNEQFF. CDR3 DNA sequence: TGTGCCAGCTCACCACTATCGATGAGCTCCTACAATGAGCAGTTCTTC.

The rearrangement uses TRBV5-4 and TRBJ2-3, with 8 nucleotides matching TRBD2. CDR3 length equals 14 residues. CDR1 SGHNT and CDR2 YYREEE come from the germline V gene (reference sequence). V dropped 4 bases and J dropped 4; count of bases not matched to a gene: 5. The CDR3 protein is CASSGRREADTQYF. In DNA, the CDR3 is TGTGCCAGCAGCGGGAGGCGGGAGGCAGATACGCAGTATTTT.

The J gene is TRBJ2-3, the V gene TRBV5-1, with TRBD1 identical over 9 bases. The CDR3 extends over 13 amino acids. The V gene's germline CDR1 is SGHRS and CDR2 YFSETQ. Trimming took 4 bases from V and 9 from J; bases not matched to a gene: 6. The CDR3 loop reads CASSPRDRATQYF. The CDR3 nucleotides are TGCGCCAGCAGCCCGCGGGACAGGGCCACGCAGTATTTT.

This chain joins TRBV7-8 and TRBJ2-3; 12 nucleotides agree with TRBD2. V lost 5 bases to trimming and J lost 5 bases; unmatched junction nucleotides: 23. The CDR3 sequence is 21 residues long. CDR1 SGHVS and CDR2 FQNEAQ come from the germline V gene. CDR3 DNA: TGTGCCAGCAGCATGATGGTTTCGGGGCTAGCGGGAGGGCTAGACGAAGATACGCAGTATTTT. This codes for CASSMMVSGLAGGLDEDTQYF.

The chain uses TRBV27 and TRBJ1-1; no definite D call. Germline lookup yields CDR1 MNHEY and CDR2 SMNVEV (reference sequence). This CDR3 contains 17 residues. V lost 0 bases to trimming and J lost 2 bases, with 16 bases between them. CDR3 in amino acids: CASSLSPVPFPNTEAFF. CDR3 nucleotide sequence: TGTGCCAGCAGTTTATCTCCCGTCCCTTTCCCCAACACTGAAGCTTTCTTT.

The gene calls are TRBV6-5 and TRBJ2-2; maybe TRBD2 (6 bases). The CDR3 spans 14 residues. Trimming removed 6 bases at V and 3 bases at J, with 11 bases between. Germline CDR1 MNHEY, CDR2 SVGAGI. This CDR3 reads CASRRDFDTGELFF. CDR3 DNA: TGTGCCAGCAGGAGGGACTTTGACACCGGGGAGCTGTTTTTT.

The chain is built from TRBV4-1 and TRBJ2-7; a possible D gene is TRBD1 (5 bases). The V end was cut by 7 bases, the J end by 6 bases, with 13 bases between. Germline V gene data show CDR1 as MGHRA and CDR2 as YSYEKL. The CDR3 has 12 residues. CDR3 sequence: CASNRGYIEQYF. The CDR3, as DNA: TGCGCCAGCAATAGGGGATATATCGAGCAGTACTTC.

Worth noting for this clone: At the DNA level, this CDR3 is encoded by other sequences in the same sample as well. V gene TRBV7-2 combines with J gene TRBJ2-7; TRBD2 matches 8 bases. CDR3 length equals 14 residues. Per germline, CDR1 SGHTA and CDR2 FQGNSA. Trimming took 2 bases from V and 1 from J; bases not matched to a gene: 1. CDR3 in DNA: TGTGCCAGCAGCTTACGGGAGGGGTCCTACGAGCAGTACTTC. Translating it yields CASSLREGSYEQYF. Supplemented by reference TRBV7-2 and TRBJ2-7, the full variable domain reads GAGVSQSPSNKVTEKGKDVELRCDPISGHTALYWYRQSLGQGLEFLIYFQGNSAPDKSGLPSDRFSAERTGGSVSTLTIQRTQQEDSAVYLCASSLREGSYEQYFGPGTRLTVT.

Remarks on this clone: This sample includes further DNA sequences coding for the same CDR3. The rearrangement joins TRBV7-9 to TRBJ2-7; D is perhaps TRBD1 (6 bases). Germline-derived CDR1 and CDR2 are SEHNR and FQNEAQ (reference sequence). With 5 bases removed from V and 4 bases from J, the gap between germline ends came to 9 bases. The CDR3 has 12 residues. The CDR3 protein is CASSLTGYEQYF. The CDR3 DNA is TGTGCCAGCAGCCTTACAGGGTACGAGCAGTACTTC.

The rearrangement joins TRBV5-6 to TRBJ2-1; 10 bases map to TRBD1. Per germline, CDR1 SGHDT and CDR2 YYEEEE. J was trimmed by 2 bases and V by 1 base; bases with no gene match: 3. This CDR3 spans 16 amino acids. The CDR3 sequence is CASSLWDRGTYNEQFF. CDR3 nucleotides: TGTGCCAGCAGCTTGTGGGACAGGGGAACCTACAATGAGCAGTTCTTC.

As for this clone: At one of its ends the junction is not consistent with the germline gene, which may arise from a read error. The CDR3 sequence is CSSSLAVGGEQYF. Written as DNA, the CDR3 is TGTTCCAGCAGCTTAGCGGTCGGTGGTGAGCAGTACTTC. The chain recombines TRBV7-9 with TRBJ2-7, with a tentative D call TRBD2 (6 bases). Per germline, CDR1 SEHNR and CDR2 FQNEAQ (reference sequence). The CDR3 has 13 amino acids.

The rearrangement links TRBV19 to TRBJ2-7; D is possibly TRBD1 (5 bases). The CDR3 loop spans 13 amino acids. Trimming stripped 4 bases from V and 2 bases from J, with 9 bases between. The germline CDR1 and CDR2 sequences are LNHDA and SQIVND (reference sequence). The CDR3 loop reads CASSKTAPYEQYF. The CDR3 bases are TGTGCCAGTAGTAAGACAGCCCCCTACGAGCAGTACTTC. The full variable domain, completed using reference TRBV19 and TRBJ2-7, is DGGITQSPKYLFRKEGQNVTLSCEQNLNHDAMYWYRQDPGQGLRLIYYSQIVNDFQKGDIAEGYSVSREKKESFPLTVTSAQKNPTAFYLCASSKTAPYEQYFGPGTRLTVT.

The CDR3 DNA is TGTGCCAGTAGTAAGATTGCTGAACTGGACCTAAGGGGGCAGCCCCAGCATTTT. Its translation: CASSKIAELDLRGQPQHF. The chain employs TRBV19 and TRBJ1-5; tentatively, D is TRBD1 (6 bases). CDR1 and CDR2 (germline): LNHDA, SQIVND (reference sequence). CDR3 size: 18 residues. Trimming cost V 4 bases and J 7 bases, with 26 bases left between them.

J is TRBJ1-1 and V is TRBV27, with D perhaps TRBD1 (5 bases). The CDR3 covers 13 residues. Trimming shortened V by 4 bases and J by 6 bases, and 12 bases separated the two germline ends. Germline V lookup: CDR1 MNHEY, CDR2 SMNVEV (reference sequence). The CDR3 DNA sequence: TGTGCCAGCAGTTCCCGGGGGGGAGCTGAAGCTTTCTTT. This codes for CASSSRGGAEAFF.